This entry is about one T cell receptor beta chain. With 4 bases clipped from V and 2 bases from J, the junction kept 4 bases outside the gene matches. The CDR3 spans 13 residues. From germline, CDR1 is GTSNPN and CDR2 SVGIG (reference sequence). Original handling: Amplified reference gene primers provided the basis for estimating nucleated cell counts. Assay: immunoSEQ multiplex PCR; the TCRdb copy retains only in-frame clones and omits some. The DNA was the basis for D and trimming; V, J and clone size are from that table. The table shows 200,000 or so clones, with around 84% occurring only once. The data stem from a study of blood T cell repertoires in COVID-19.

The receptor was isolated from a human donor in a cohort sampled during active COVID-19. The J gene is TRBJ2-5, the V gene TRBV30; 7 positions agree with TRBD1. Sequencing input: peripheral blood. The CDR3 bases are TGTGCCTGGAATGCAGGGGGACAAGAGACCCAGTACTTC. This gives the protein CAWNAGGQETQYF.